This T cell receptor beta chain was identified during a study of shared clonotypes between healthy human individuals. Findings and limits, study-wide: About 5% of naive CD4 clonotypes were shared across a handful of donors.

Naive CD8 cells lacked CD45RO and underwent positive selection for CCR7, leaving out terminally differentiated effector memory CD45RA+ cells. Per the authors' pipeline: For the immunoSEQ data, sequences were junction-only without quality scores, so filtering differed. Assay: immunoSEQ multiplex PCR; the TCRdb copy retains only in-frame clones and omits some. From that table come the V and J calls and clone size; the DNA was used to work out D and trimming. Of around 2,000,000 clones listed, 85% to 95% are singletons. Germline trimming cut 1 base from V and 2 bases from J; bases unmatched to any gene: 11. The CDR3 has 17 amino acids. The germline V gene has CDR1 LGHNA and CDR2 YNFKEQ. In regard to this clone: Its specificity is unknown.

Sequencing was performed on naive CD8+ T cells from PBMCs. The chain employs TRBV4-2 and TRBJ2-7; 7 bases match TRBD1. This sequence originates from a man aged 18 to 29 in good health. Some clones in this sample may be carry-over from other donors' samples. The chain's CDR3 is CASSQVAKDRFAYEQYF. As DNA, the CDR3 is TGTGCCAGCAGCCAAGTAGCTAAGGACAGGTTTGCCTACGAGCAGTACTTC.